The 20 T cell receptor beta chains given below trace back to one sample, sequenced in a study of T cell responses to AZD1222 COVID-19 vaccine. Repertoires were generated with immunoSEQ multiplex PCR, while TCRdb's copy carries only in-frame clones and drops some. This repertoire shows under 200,000 clones, around 93% found once; its top ten account for approximately 9.6%. Here the sequenced sample was peripheral blood, taken on day 0 of AZD1222 vaccination. The origin of the receptors is an adult in good health.

V gene TRBV2 combines with J gene TRBJ2-3, with 9 positions matching TRBD2. This CDR3 has 15 residues. V shed 6 bases and J 2 bases; nucleotides not matched to a gene: 6. Looked up from germline, CDR1 is SNHLY and CDR2 is FYNNEI. Here the CDR3 DNA reads TGTGCCAGCAGGGTAGCGGGAGCTTCCACAGATACGCAGTATTTT. It codes for CASRVAGASTDTQYF.

The chain links TRBV6-5 to TRBJ1-3; D is unclear. Trimming took off 7 bases at V and 2 bases at J, with 12 bases between the two ends. Germline-derived CDR1 and CDR2 are MNHEY and SVGAGI. This CDR3 has 14 residues. The CDR3 loop reads CASNPQLPGNTIYF. The CDR3 DNA follows: TGTGCCAGCAATCCACAGTTACCTGGAAACACCATATATTTT.

This chain joins TRBV5-1 and TRBJ1-6, with TRBD1 matching 7 bases. This CDR3 has 15 residues. Germline V gene sequence: CDR1 SGHRS, CDR2 YFSETQ. Trimming at V came to 5 bases and at J to 7 bases, leaving 9 bases not matched to a gene. CDR3 loop: CASRPTGTENSPLHF. The DNA of the CDR3 is TGCGCCAGCAGGCCTACCGGGACAGAAAATTCACCCCTCCACTTT.

The chain links TRBV9 to TRBJ1-2, with D unresolved. CDR1 and CDR2 (germline): SGDLS, YYNGEE. The ends were cut back, 2 bases at V and 8 bases at J, with 16 bases in the middle. This CDR3 has 14 amino acids. The CDR3: CASSVNMDPMGYTF. In DNA form, the CDR3 reads TGTGCCAGCAGCGTCAACATGGACCCTATGGGCTACACCTTC.

The chain employs TRBV7-8 and TRBJ1-2; D gene uncertain. The germline V and J ends were trimmed by 1 base and 3 bases, with 9 bases remaining between them. The germline gives CDR1 SGHVS, CDR2 FQNEAQ. This CDR3 region has 14 residues. The CDR3 DNA follows: TGTGCCAGCAGCTTAGAAGGCCTCGACTATGGCTACACCTTC. It encodes CASSLEGLDYGYTF. Full variable domain (rest looked up from reference TRBV7-8 and TRBJ1-2): GAGVSQSPRYKVAKRGQDVALRCDPISGHVSLFWYQQALGQGPEFLTYFQNEAQLDKSGLPSDRFFAERPEGSVSTLKIQRTQQEDSAVYLCASSLEGLDYGYTFGSGTRLTVV.

J is TRBJ2-2 and V is TRBV5-1, with D tentatively TRBD1 (6 bases). Trimming removed 2 bases at V and 2 bases at J, with 13 bases between. Germline V gives CDR1 SGHRS, CDR2 YFSETQ. This CDR3 contains 16 residues. CDR3 amino acids: CASSFSGQSNTGELFF. CDR3 bases: TGCGCCAGCAGCTTCAGTGGACAGAGTAACACCGGGGAGCTGTTTTTT.

V and J are TRBV2 and TRBJ1-5; D gene unclear. Trimming took off 7 bases at V and 1 base at J, with 14 bases between the two ends. The CDR3 consists of 15 residues. Germline CDR1 and CDR2: SNHLY and FYNNEI. Written as DNA, the CDR3 is TGTGCCAGCACTTCGAGAGGATCGAGCAATCAGCCCCAGCATTTT. This sequence encodes CASTSRGSSNQPQHF. Full variable domain (rest looked up from reference TRBV2 and TRBJ1-5): EPEVTQTPSHQVTQMGQEVILRCVPISNHLYFYWYRQILGQKVEFLVSFYNNEISEKSEIFDDQFSVERPDGSNFTLKIRSTKLEDSAMYFCASTSRGSSNQPQHFGDGTRLSIL.

CDR3 coding DNA: TGTGCCAGCACCCCTGGGGACAATAGCAATCAGCCCCAGCATTTT. Protein sequence: CASTPGDNSNQPQHF. The V call is TRBV2, the J call TRBJ1-5, with D possibly TRBD1 on 6 matching bases. The V gene's germline CDR1 is SNHLY and CDR2 FYNNEI. V was pared by 7 bases and J by 0 bases, with 13 bases between. There are 15 residues in the CDR3.

This chain uses TRBV27 with TRBJ1-5; D possibly corresponds to TRBD1 (6 bases). The V gene lost 5 bases and the J gene lost 5 bases, with 16 bases spanning the gap. Germline values: CDR1 MNHEY, CDR2 SMNVEV (reference sequence). The CDR3 totals 15 residues. This CDR3 is CASSGRDKLDQPQHF. DNA for the CDR3: TGTGCCAGCAGTGGTAGGGACAAATTAGATCAGCCCCAGCATTTT.

The rearrangement uses TRBV7-2 and TRBJ1-6; 7 bases are a match to TRBD1. Trimming cost V 3 bases and J 7 bases; bases outside gene matches: 9. Germline loops: CDR1 SGHTA, CDR2 FQGNSA. The CDR3 extends over 16 amino acids. In nucleotides, the CDR3 is TGTGCCAGCAGCTTGGGGAACAGGGGCTCGAATTCACCCCTCCACTTT. It codes for CASSLGNRGSNSPLHF.

The V gene is TRBV4-1, the J gene TRBJ1-4, with D uncertain. V gave up 3 bases and J gave up 7 bases, with 18 bases separating them. The germline CDR1 and CDR2 sequences are MGHRA and YSYEKL. The CDR3 spans 16 residues. The CDR3 DNA reads as TGCGCCAGCAGCCACACCTCGGATTCAAACCGTGAAAAACTGTTTTTT. Translated, it gives CASSHTSDSNREKLFF.

V gene TRBV9 combines with J gene TRBJ2-7; the D gene is possibly TRBD2 (6 bases). Germline V gene data show CDR1 as SGDLS and CDR2 as YYNGEE. Trimming left V 4 bases short and J 2 bases short, with 19 bases between. The CDR3 runs to 16 residues. CDR3 coding DNA: TGTGCCAGCAGCCCCATGGGGGGAGGACCCACCTACGAGCAGTACTTC. Residues: CASSPMGGGPTYEQYF.

The chain has TRBV5-6 and TRBJ2-7; D is ambiguous. Germline-derived CDR1 and CDR2 are SGHDT and YYEEEE. V lost 1 base to trimming and J lost 6 bases, with 14 bases between them. This CDR3 contains 14 residues. This chain's CDR3 is CASSLSLWGSEQYF. The CDR3 DNA reads as TGTGCCAGCAGCTTGTCGTTGTGGGGATCCGAGCAGTACTTC.

The V gene is TRBV20-1, the J gene TRBJ1-2; 7 positions agree with TRBD1. V lost 4 bases, J lost 7 bases, and 3 bases stayed unmatched. The CDR3 sequence is 11 residues long. Germline CDR1 DFQATT, CDR2 SNEGSKA (reference sequence). In nucleotides, the CDR3 is TGCAGTGCTAAGACAGGGACTGGCTACACCTTC. This translates into CSAKTGTGYTF.

The V and J genes are TRBV7-2 and TRBJ2-2; tentatively, D is TRBD2 (5 bases). Germline V gene sequence: CDR1 SGHTA, CDR2 FQGNSA. Trimming pared 3 bases from V and 4 bases from J, leaving 9 bases between. This CDR3 region has 14 residues. The CDR3 spells CASSFSGGTGELFF. The CDR3 coding sequence is TGTGCCAGCAGCTTCAGCGGTGGCACCGGGGAGCTGTTTTTT.

In this sample, this clone turned up a few times. The chain combines TRBV28 with TRBJ1-4; maybe TRBD1 (6 bases). V was cut by 5 bases and J by 4 bases, with 14 bases left in between. CDR3 length equals 15 residues. CDR1 and CDR2 (germline): MDHEN, SYDVKM. The CDR3 region is CASSHWTEYNEKLFF. The CDR3 region has the DNA TGTGCCAGCAGTCACTGGACAGAATATAATGAAAAACTGTTTTTT.

The chain is built from TRBV5-8 and TRBJ2-7; D gene uncertain. The V gene lost 5 bases and the J gene lost 12 bases, with 15 bases spanning the gap. Per the germline V gene, CDR1 is SGHTS and CDR2 is YDEGEE. This CDR3 is built from 11 residues. CDR3 coding DNA: TGTGCCAGCAGTTATACGGAGACGCGGTACTTC. It is translated as CASSYTETRYF.

The V and J genes are TRBV5-8 and TRBJ2-7; 10 nucleotides align to TRBD2. The V and J ends lost 4 bases and 3 bases, in that order; junction bases with no gene match: 7. The CDR3 is 15 residues long. The germline V gene has CDR1 SGHTS and CDR2 YDEGEE. The CDR3 sequence: CASSGLAGEYYEQYF. The CDR3, as DNA: TGTGCCAGCAGCGGGCTAGCGGGAGAATACTACGAGCAGTACTTC. Based on the CDR3 plus reference TRBV5-8 and TRBJ2-7, the full variable domain is EAGVTQSPTHLIKTRGQQATLRCSPISGHTSVYWYQQALGLGLQFLLWYDEGEERNRGNFPPRFSGRQFPNYSSELNVNALELEDSALYLCASSGLAGEYYEQYFGPGTRLTVT.

The rearrangement links TRBV20-1 to TRBJ1-1; TRBD1 aligns across 9 bases. V lost 3 bases, J lost 2 bases, and 4 bases stayed unmatched. CDR3 length equals 14 residues. Per germline, CDR1 DFQATT and CDR2 SNEGSKA (reference sequence). The CDR3 loop reads CSASTGGDNTEAFF. The CDR3 nucleotides are TGCAGTGCTAGTACAGGGGGCGATAACACTGAAGCTTTCTTT.

The V gene is TRBV2, the J gene TRBJ2-5, with 10 nucleotides matching TRBD1. Trimming at V came to 4 bases and at J to 0 bases, leaving 5 bases not matched to a gene. The CDR3 loop spans 16 amino acids. The germline V gene has CDR1 SNHLY and CDR2 FYNNEI. As DNA, the CDR3 is TGTGCCAGCAGTGCGAGACAGGGGGCATACCAAGAGACCCAGTACTTC. Amino acid sequence: CASSARQGAYQETQYF.